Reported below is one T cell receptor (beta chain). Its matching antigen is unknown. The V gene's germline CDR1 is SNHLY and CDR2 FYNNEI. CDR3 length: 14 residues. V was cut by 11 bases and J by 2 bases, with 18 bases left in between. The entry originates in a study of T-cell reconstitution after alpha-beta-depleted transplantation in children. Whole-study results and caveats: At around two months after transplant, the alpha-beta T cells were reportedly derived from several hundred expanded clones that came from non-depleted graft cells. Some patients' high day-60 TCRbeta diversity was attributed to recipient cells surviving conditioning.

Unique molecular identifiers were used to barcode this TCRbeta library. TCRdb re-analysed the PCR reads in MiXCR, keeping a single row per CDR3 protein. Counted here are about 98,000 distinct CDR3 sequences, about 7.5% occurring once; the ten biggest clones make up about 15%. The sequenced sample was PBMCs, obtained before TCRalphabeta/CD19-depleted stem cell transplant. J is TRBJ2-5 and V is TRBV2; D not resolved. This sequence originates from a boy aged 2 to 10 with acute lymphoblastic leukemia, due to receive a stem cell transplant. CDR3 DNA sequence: TGTGCCCTCTGCCGAGACCAGAGACAAGAGACCCAGTACTTC. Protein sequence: CALCRDQRQETQYF.